Each of the 21 T cell receptor beta chains below was sequenced from the same sample in a study of T cell repertoires in cytomegalovirus infection. Antigens of these TCRs are unknown. Each CDR3 protein is one row after TCRdb ran MiXCR on the reads. The table shows 900,000 to 950,000 distinct CDR3 sequences, with more than 25% occurring only once. The material was cultured CD8+ T cells from PBMCs, obtained from culture after CMV antigen stimulation. The receptors were sampled from a human donor in good health (CMV status not recorded). Some clones in this sample may be carry-over from other donors' samples.

The chain uses TRBV20-1 and TRBJ2-2; D possibly corresponds to TRBD1 (7 bases). The CDR3 has 14 residues. V was clipped by 0 bases and J by 6 bases, with 11 bases between them. Germline-derived CDR1 and CDR2 are DFQATT and SNEGSKA (reference sequence). CDR3 DNA: TGCAGTGCTAGAGACGCCAGGGGGGCCGGGGAGCTGTTTTTT. This gives the protein CSARDARGAGELFF.

This clonotype came up a few times. This chain connects TRBV12-3 or TRBV12-4 to TRBJ2-7; unclear D gene. The V end was cut by 6 bases, the J end by 4 bases, with 16 bases between. This CDR3 comprises 14 residues. The CDR3 protein is CASSAWKGFYEQYF. The CDR3, as DNA: TGTGCCAGCAGCGCATGGAAGGGATTTTACGAGCAGTACTTC.

This chain links TRBV5-6 with TRBJ2-7; D is perhaps TRBD2 (5 bases). Trimming took 0 bases from V and 4 from J, leaving 17 bases between them. The CDR3 spans 16 residues. CDR1 is SGHDT, CDR2 YYEEEE, per germline. Written as DNA, the CDR3 is TGTGCCAGCAGCTTGGGTATGAGGACTCCACATTACGAGCAGTACGTC. This codes for CASSLGMRTPHYEQYV.

The V gene is TRBV7-9, the J gene TRBJ1-2; D unclear. The germline V gene has CDR1 SEHNR and CDR2 FQNEAQ (reference sequence). V lost 4 bases, J lost 8 bases, and 14 bases lay in between. The CDR3 is 13 residues long. CDR3 protein: CASSYHTVRGYTF. CDR3 nucleotide sequence: TGTGCCAGCAGCTACCATACTGTGAGAGGCTACACCTTC.

This clonotype occurred once. A clone one base away is much larger, so this may be a read error. The chain's CDR3 is CASSLGEHTRYF. The CDR3 coding sequence is TGTGCCAGCAGCTTAGGCGAACATACGCGGTATTTT. The chain employs TRBV7-6 and TRBJ2-3, with D unresolved. The CDR3 length is 12 residues. CDR1 is SGHVS and CDR2 is FNYEAQ in the germline V gene.

The chain has TRBV7-9 and TRBJ1-1; 7 nucleotides agree with TRBD1. Germline CDR1 and CDR2: SEHNR and FQNEAQ (reference sequence). V was clipped by 6 bases and J by 7 bases; unmatched bases: 5. CDR3 length equals 12 residues. CDR3 coding DNA: TGTGCCAGCAGTCTTACAGGGGTTGAAGCTTTCTTT. It yields the protein CASSLTGVEAFF.

The V and J genes are TRBV6-8 and TRBJ1-2; no firm D call. This CDR3 contains 12 residues. With 2 bases removed from V and 8 bases from J, the gap between germline ends came to 9 bases. CDR1 is MNHGY and CDR2 is SAAAGT in the germline V gene. CDR3 in amino acids: CASSYDLEGYTF. Here the CDR3 DNA reads TGTGCCAGCAGTTACGATCTCGAGGGCTACACCTTC.

The chain employs TRBV6-8 and TRBJ1-2; D is unresolved. The CDR3 contains 11 residues. V dropped 4 bases and J dropped 8 bases, with 8 bases sitting between them. Germline values: CDR1 MNHGY, CDR2 SAAAGT. The CDR3 reads CASSSLEGYTF. Here the CDR3 DNA reads TGTGCCAGCAGTTCCCTAGAAGGCTACACCTTC.

The gene calls are TRBV5-5 and TRBJ1-1; possibly TRBD1 for D (5 bases). V shed 4 bases and J shed 0 bases, with 16 bases lying between them. Germline V CDR1 and CDR2: SGHKS, YYEKEE (reference sequence). CDR3 length equals 16 residues. The CDR3 reads CASSPGTPTMNTEAFF. In DNA, the CDR3 is TGTGCCAGCAGCCCAGGGACGCCGACCATGAACACTGAAGCTTTCTTT. The complete variable domain, with remaining parts taken from reference TRBV5-5 and TRBJ1-1, reads DAGVTQSPTHLIKTRGQQVTLRCSPISGHKSVSWYQQVLGQGPQFIFQYYEKEERGRGNFPDRFSARQFPNYSSELNVNALLLGDSALYLCASSPGTPTMNTEAFFGQGTRLTVV.

The table lists this clonotype with many counts. This chain joins TRBV25-1 and TRBJ1-2, with D maybe TRBD1 (5 bases). Germline CDR1 is MGHDK and CDR2 is SYGVNS. The length of the CDR3 is 13 residues. The V and J ends lost 10 bases and 0 bases respectively, with 12 bases between them. The CDR3 sequence is CATATGTNYGYTF. CDR3 nucleotide sequence: TGTGCCACCGCCACAGGCACTAACTATGGCTACACCTTC.

The table lists this clonotype with many counts. V gene TRBV7-2 combines with J gene TRBJ2-7; D possibly corresponds to TRBD1 (5 bases). CDR1 and CDR2 (germline): SGHTA, FQGNSA. This CDR3 has 13 residues. Trimming left V 5 bases short and J 0 bases short, with 8 bases between. CDR3 sequence: CASSARVSYEQYV. The CDR3 coding sequence is TGTGCCAGCAGCGCCAGGGTCTCCTACGAGCAGTACGTC.

The chain carries TRBV6-8 and TRBJ2-1; the D is unclear. The CDR3 contains 13 residues. Germline V gene lookup returns CDR1 MNHGY and CDR2 SAAAGT. The V gene lost 4 bases and the J gene lost 5 bases, with 9 bases spanning the gap. CDR3 sequence reads: CASSWGFNNEQFF. The CDR3 DNA is TGTGCCAGCAGTTGGGGATTTAACAATGAGCAGTTCTTC.

The table lists this clonotype with a few counts. The chain is built from TRBV6-6 and TRBJ1-6; 7 bases match TRBD1. The V segment lost 10 bases and the J segment 2 bases; nucleotides outside the gene matches: 2. Per germline, CDR1 MNHNY and CDR2 SVGAGI (reference sequence). This CDR3 is 13 amino acids long. The CDR3 DNA follows: TGTGCCACCACAGGGGCCTATAATTCACCCCTCCACTTT. Protein sequence: CATTGAYNSPLHF.

This clonotype has only a few counts. This chain connects TRBV5-5 to TRBJ1-5; tentatively, D is TRBD1 (6 bases). The CDR3 consists of 14 residues. Deletions cut 4 bases from V and 5 bases from J, with 13 bases between. Germline V gene lookup returns CDR1 SGHKS and CDR2 YYEKEE (reference sequence). CDR3 sequence: CASSLQGWDQPQHF. The CDR3, as DNA: TGTGCCAGCAGCCTACAGGGATGGGATCAGCCCCAGCATTTT.

In its sample, this clonotype was seen a few times. The chain joins TRBV12-3 or TRBV12-4 to TRBJ1-2; D is ambiguous. V lost 2 bases, J lost 5 bases, and 6 bases lay in between. This CDR3 comprises 12 residues. The CDR3 DNA reads TGTGCCAGCAGTTTAATAGAATATGGCTACACCTTC. Amino acids: CASSLIEYGYTF.

At least ten counts were recorded for this clonotype. J is TRBJ2-3 and V is TRBV7-2; 7 nucleotides match TRBD1. This CDR3 region has 15 residues. CDR1 is SGHTA and CDR2 is FQGNSA in the germline V gene. The V and J ends lost 5 bases and 2 bases, in that order; junction bases with no gene match: 7. This CDR3 is CASSQGQRFTDTQYF. As DNA, the CDR3 is TGTGCCAGCAGCCAGGGACAGAGGTTCACAGATACGCAGTATTTT.

V and J are TRBV27 and TRBJ1-2; TRBD1 aligns across 7 bases. Per germline, CDR1 MNHEY and CDR2 SMNVEV (reference sequence). V lost 5 bases and J lost 0; bases outside the gene matches: 12. This CDR3 has 17 residues. The CDR3 here is CASSQRDRSSSNYGYTF. CDR3 nucleotides: TGTGCCAGCAGTCAACGGGACAGAAGCTCTTCTAACTATGGCTACACCTTC.

The chain couples TRBV5-6 to TRBJ1-3; TRBD1 might be the D (6 bases). Trimming pared 0 bases from V and 2 bases from J, leaving 9 bases between. The CDR3 is 15 amino acids. Germline V lookup: CDR1 SGHDT, CDR2 YYEEEE. DNA for the CDR3: TGTGCCAGCAGCTTGGCAGGGGATACTGGAAACACCATATATTTT. It codes for CASSLAGDTGNTIYF.

This clonotype has a handful of counts. The rearrangement joins TRBV10-2 to TRBJ2-7; TRBD2 aligns across 7 bases. Germline assignment: CDR1 WSHSY and CDR2 SAAADI. Losses at the gene ends were 6 bases for V and 0 bases for J; bases not matched to a gene: 11. This CDR3 region has 16 residues. The CDR3 is CASRGPSGLSSYEQYV. The DNA for the CDR3 is TGCGCCAGCAGAGGTCCTAGCGGTCTGAGCTCCTACGAGCAGTACGTC.

Ten or more counts support this clonotype. This sequence joins TRBV7-2 and TRBJ2-1; D remains unclear. Deletions cut 5 bases from V and 5 bases from J, with 13 bases between. CDR1 is SGHTA, CDR2 FQGNSA, per germline. This CDR3 is built from 14 residues. CDR3 region: CASSRAGWDNEQFF. In nucleotides, the CDR3 is TGTGCCAGCAGCCGCGCCGGGTGGGACAATGAGCAGTTCTTC.

The chain recombines TRBV7-3 with TRBJ2-5; TRBD2 aligns across 11 bases. Trimming removed 5 bases from V and 5 bases from J; junction bases left unmatched: 7. There are 15 residues in the CDR3. Germline V gene data show CDR1 as SGHTA and CDR2 as FQGTGA. The CDR3 loop reads CASSLTSGGWETQYF. The CDR3 DNA reads as TGTGCCAGCAGCCTTACTAGCGGGGGTTGGGAGACCCAGTACTTC.